These 24 T cell receptor beta chains came from one sample sequenced in a study of beta chain features in type 1 diabetes. Study outcomes and limitations: In all four CD4+ subsets, TCRB CDR3 length was significantly, moderately reduced in type 1 diabetes.

The antigens for these receptors are not known. The whole isolated RNA underwent reverse transcription, so sequencing captured expressed TCRB transcripts. The method was immunoSEQ multiplex PCR; TCRdb's version includes in-frame clones alone and lacks a portion of them. Among roughly 300,000 clones, around 9.3% were seen once, and the ten largest hold roughly 0.99%. Sequenced sample: central memory CD4+ T cells from blood. All receptors derive from a man aged 30-40 years with type 1 diabetes.

This clone was counted only a few times. The chain recombines TRBV7-9 with TRBJ2-3; D is uncertain. Germline V CDR1 and CDR2: SEHNR, FQNEAQ (reference sequence). Trimming took 2 bases from V and 2 from J, leaving 11 bases between them. The CDR3 is made up of 15 amino acids. The CDR3 DNA reads TGTGCCAGCAGCTTAACGGGTGACCACACAGATACGCAGTATTTT. This codes for CASSLTGDHTDTQYF.

The chain has TRBV4-3 and TRBJ1-2; D uncertain. This CDR3 comprises 15 residues. The ends were cut back, 1 base at V and 7 bases at J, with 16 bases in the middle. Per germline, CDR1 LGHNA and CDR2 YSLEER. The CDR3 region is CASSQGVREGVGYTF. DNA of the CDR3: TGCGCCAGCAGCCAAGGAGTCCGGGAGGGCGTTGGCTACACCTTC.

The rearrangement joins TRBV4-3 to TRBJ1-1; 10 bases are a match to TRBD1. After removal of 4 bases from V and 2 bases from J, the junction contained 1 base not matched to a gene. CDR1 and CDR2 from the germline V gene are LGHNA and YSLEER. CDR3 size: 14 residues. The CDR3 sequence: CASSLTGGNTEAFF. The CDR3, as DNA: TGCGCCAGCAGCCTGACAGGGGGCAACACTGAAGCTTTCTTT.

The rearrangement joins TRBV19 to TRBJ2-6; D remains unclear. Trimming left V 3 bases short and J 2 bases short, with 5 bases between. From germline, CDR1 is LNHDA and CDR2 SQIVND (reference sequence). The CDR3 extends over 14 amino acids. The CDR3 here is CASSIFPGANVLTF. As DNA, the CDR3 is TGTGCCAGTAGTATCTTTCCTGGGGCCAACGTCCTGACTTTC.

The V and J genes are TRBV6-6 and TRBJ2-1; 11 bases are shared with TRBD2. The CDR3 consists of 14 residues. V gave up 6 bases and J gave up 6 bases; unmatched junction bases: 4. CDR1 and CDR2 (germline): MNHNY, SVGAGI (reference sequence). The CDR3, as DNA: TGTGCCAGCAGCGGTAGCGGGGGGGCCAATGAGCAGTTCTTC. It codes for CASSGSGGANEQFF.

Only a few counts were recorded for this clone. V usage is TRBV30 and J usage is TRBJ1-1; 8 positions agree with TRBD1. CDR1 is GTSNPN, CDR2 SVGIG, per germline (reference sequence). The J segment lost 3 bases and the V segment lost 3 bases, leaving 3 bases of the junction unmatched. This CDR3 region has 13 residues. Here the CDR3 DNA reads TGTGCCTGGAGCGGACAGGGAGACACTGAAGCTTTCTTT. Residues: CAWSGQGDTEAFF. Complete variable domain (other parts from reference TRBV30 and TRBJ1-1): SQTIHQWPATLVQPVGSPLSLECTVEGTSNPNLYWYRQAAGRGLQLLFYSVGIGQISSEVPQNLSASRPQDRQFILSSKKLLLSDSGFYLCAWSGQGDTEAFFGQGTRLTVV.

The rearrangement links TRBV2 to TRBJ1-2; 8 bases map to TRBD1. This CDR3 region has 13 residues. Germline CDR1 SNHLY, CDR2 FYNNEI. V lost 6 bases to trimming and J lost 8 bases; unmatched junction nucleotides: 8. The CDR3 loop reads CASSEGQERGYTF. For the CDR3, the DNA is TGTGCCAGCAGCGAGGGACAGGAGCGCGGCTACACCTTC.

This clone has only a few counts. The V gene is TRBV28, the J gene TRBJ2-7; 10 nucleotides agree with TRBD1. In germline, CDR1 is MDHEN, CDR2 SYDVKM. This CDR3 contains 14 residues. Germline trimming cut 7 bases from V and 2 bases from J; bases unmatched to any gene: 5. CDR3 nucleotides: TGTGCCAGCACCCCGGACAGGGGGGCCTACGAGCAGTACTTC. It yields the protein CASTPDRGAYEQYF. The full variable domain, with the rest looked up from reference TRBV28 and TRBJ2-7, is DVKVTQSSRYLVKRTGEKVFLECVQDMDHENMFWYRQDPGLGLRLIYFSYDVKMKEKGDIPEGYSVSREKKERFSLILESASTNQTSMYLCASTPDRGAYEQYFGPGTRLTVT.

The chain links TRBV18 to TRBJ1-1; D is uncertain. The CDR3 has 13 residues. Looked up from germline, CDR1 is KGHSH and CDR2 is LQKENI. Trimming cost V 6 bases and J 0 bases, with 8 bases left between them. CDR3 nucleotide sequence: TGTGCCAGCTCGCCTGTGATGAACACTGAAGCTTTCTTT. This encodes CASSPVMNTEAFF. The variable domain in full, completed from reference TRBV18 and TRBJ1-1, reads NAGVMQNPRHLVRRRGQEARLRCSPMKGHSHVYWYRQLPEEGLKFMVYLQKENIIDESGMPKERFSAEFPKEGPSILRIQQVVRGDSAAYFCASSPVMNTEAFFGQGTRLTVV.

The V and J genes are TRBV11-2 and TRBJ2-3; possible D gene TRBD1, 6 bases. With 5 bases removed from V and 1 base from J, the gap between germline ends came to 16 bases. The CDR3 runs to 16 residues. Germline CDR1 reads SGHAT; CDR2 reads FQNNGV. The CDR3 DNA reads as TGTGCCAGCAGCCCGTGGGGGCTAGGGGGCACAGATACGCAGTATTTT. This gives the protein CASSPWGLGGTDTQYF.

This clone was recorded a few times. V is TRBV19 and J is TRBJ2-7; D remains unclear. The CDR3 length is 14 residues. Germline V gene sequence: CDR1 LNHDA, CDR2 SQIVND (reference sequence). Trimming removed 4 bases at V and 1 base at J, with 11 bases between. CDR3 protein: CASSKSPRSYEQYF. CDR3 bases: TGTGCCAGTAGTAAATCCCCCAGATCCTACGAGCAGTACTTC.

The sample holds a few counts of this clone. V usage is TRBV11-2 and J usage is TRBJ2-3; tentatively, D is TRBD1 (6 bases). CDR3 size: 15 residues. CDR1 and CDR2 from the germline V gene are SGHAT and FQNNGV. V dropped 4 bases and J dropped 3 bases, with 14 bases sitting between them. The CDR3 spells CASSSGHLVTDTQYF. The CDR3 nucleotides are TGTGCCAGCAGCTCGGGACATCTAGTTACAGATACGCAGTATTTT.

The chain combines TRBV11-2 with TRBJ1-1; maybe TRBD1 (5 bases). Per germline, CDR1 SGHAT and CDR2 FQNNGV. The CDR3 extends over 15 amino acids. Trimming pared 1 base from V and 4 bases from J, leaving 13 bases between. The CDR3: CASSLGFSGTTEAFF. Written as DNA, the CDR3 is TGTGCCAGCAGCTTAGGGTTCTCAGGGACCACTGAAGCTTTCTTT.

This clone was seen many times. The chain couples TRBV28 to TRBJ1-3; no definite D call. The V end lost 4 bases, the J end lost 2 bases, and 6 bases lay between the germline ends. This CDR3 comprises 13 residues. Germline CDR1 reads MDHEN; CDR2 reads SYDVKM. The CDR3 DNA follows: TGTGCCAGCAGTTCCGGGGCTGGAAACACCATATATTTT. This codes for CASSSGAGNTIYF. Full variable domain (remainder filled in from reference TRBV28 and TRBJ1-3): DVKVTQSSRYLVKRTGEKVFLECVQDMDHENMFWYRQDPGLGLRLIYFSYDVKMKEKGDIPEGYSVSREKKERFSLILESASTNQTSMYLCASSSGAGNTIYFGEGSWLTVV.

CDR3 loop: CASSLDNANYGYTF. The CDR3 bases are TGTGCCAGCAGTCTCGACAACGCTAACTATGGCTACACCTTC. J is TRBJ1-2 and V is TRBV6-5; D gene uncertain. V was cut by 5 bases and J by 0 bases, with 10 bases left in between. This CDR3 region has 14 residues. The V gene's germline CDR1 is MNHEY and CDR2 SVGAGI.

A few counts support this clone. The CDR3 loop reads CASSQGEGNEFF. In DNA, the CDR3 is TGCGCCAGCAGCCAAGGAGAAGGGAACGAGTTCTTC. V is TRBV4-1 and J is TRBJ2-1; D remains ambiguous. The CDR3 loop spans 12 amino acids. Germline V gene lookup returns CDR1 MGHRA and CDR2 YSYEKL. V gave up 1 base and J gave up 14 bases, with 12 bases separating them.

The rearrangement joins TRBV27 to TRBJ2-3; D is unclear. With 5 bases removed from V and 6 bases from J, the gap between germline ends came to 6 bases. CDR1 MNHEY and CDR2 SMNVEV come from the germline V gene (reference sequence). This CDR3 is 11 amino acids long. This chain's CDR3 is CASSTGDTQYF. The CDR3 nucleotides are TGTGCCAGCAGTACCGGGGATACGCAGTATTTT.

This sequence joins TRBV7-9 and TRBJ1-2, with D possibly being TRBD1 (5 bases). CDR1 SEHNR and CDR2 FQNEAQ come from the germline V gene (reference sequence). V lost 5 bases to trimming and J lost 2 bases, with 12 bases between them. The CDR3 spans 14 residues. CDR3 DNA sequence: TGTGCCAGCAGCAGTAACCAGGGAAACTATGGCTACACCTTC. It encodes CASSSNQGNYGYTF.

The genes are TRBV18 and TRBJ2-5; D is unresolved. V was cut by 1 base and J by 4 bases, with 7 bases left in between. Germline lookup yields CDR1 KGHSH and CDR2 LQKENI. CDR3 length: 13 residues. The CDR3 is CASSPQPPETQYF. The CDR3, as DNA: TGTGCCAGCTCACCACAACCCCCAGAGACCCAGTACTTC.

This clone was picked up many times. The rearrangement links TRBV7-2 to TRBJ2-6, with D unresolved. Germline assignment: CDR1 SGHTA and CDR2 FQGNSA. V lost 7 bases and J lost 0, with 7 bases in between. This CDR3 contains 14 residues. The CDR3 spells CASNPSSGANVLTF. CDR3 bases: TGTGCCAGCAACCCCAGCTCTGGGGCCAACGTCCTGACTTTC. The whole variable domain, filled in from reference TRBV7-2 and TRBJ2-6, reads GAGVSQSPSNKVTEKGKDVELRCDPISGHTALYWYRQSLGQGLEFLIYFQGNSAPDKSGLPSDRFSAERTGGSVSTLTIQRTQQEDSAVYLCASNPSSGANVLTFGAGSRLTVL.

This clone has only a few counts. This chain joins TRBV5-6 and TRBJ2-5; a weak D match, TRBD1 (6 bases). The CDR3 sequence is 12 residues long. CDR1 SGHDT and CDR2 YYEEEE come from the germline V gene. Trimming cost V 6 bases and J 11 bases, with 17 bases left between them. The CDR3 loop is CASTSLLGAQYF. CDR3 nucleotide sequence: TGTGCCAGCACCTCTCTTTTGGGGGCTCAGTACTTC.

Note on this clone: Being one base from a much bigger clone, this may be a read error. The rearrangement links TRBV13 to TRBJ2-7, with unresolved D. The CDR3 length is 12 residues. CDR1 PRHDT and CDR2 FYEKMQ come from the germline V gene (reference sequence). V gave up 3 bases and J gave up 2 bases, with 5 bases separating them. CDR3 bases: TGTGCCAGCAGCTTCGAAACCTACGAGCAGTACTTC. The encoded protein is CASSFETYEQYF.

This clone was observed a few times. Other nucleotide sequences from this sample produce the same CDR3. The chain is built from TRBV2 and TRBJ2-3; D possibly corresponds to TRBD1 (6 bases). V gave up 4 bases and J gave up 3 bases, with 14 bases separating them. The CDR3 length is 15 residues. CDR1 SNHLY and CDR2 FYNNEI come from the germline V gene. The CDR3 DNA sequence: TGTGCCAGCAGTGGGGGAACAGGGTGGACAGATACGCAGTATTTT. Protein product: CASSGGTGWTDTQYF.

The rearrangement joins TRBV18 to TRBJ2-5, with D possibly matching TRBD2 (6 bases). TRBJ2-7 explains the end of the DNA better; the J call may be wrong. CDR3 length: 18 residues. The germline CDR1 and CDR2 sequences are KGHSH and LQKENI. The CDR3 coding sequence is TGTGCCAGCTCACTCTCACTCCCTTCGGCGGGAACCTCCTACGAGCAGTACTTC. Translated: CASSLSLPSAGTSYEQYF.